This T cell receptor beta chain is from a study of control samples from healthy donors and cancer patients. This clone was recorded a few times. Assay: immunoSEQ multiplex PCR; the TCRdb copy retains only in-frame clones and omits some. The sample lists 2,700 or so clones, about four fifths occurring once. This CDR3 has 14 residues. Germline V gene lookup returns CDR1 MDHEN and CDR2 SYDVKM. Between the trimmed V and J ends, which lost 3 bases and 6 bases, there was a span of 9 bases. The clonotype originates from a male donor with melanoma. The sequencing input was formalin-fixed, paraffin-embedded tissue. The chain recombines TRBV28 with TRBJ1-6, with D perhaps TRBD1 (5 bases). CDR3 sequence: CASSFQGTNSPLHF. CDR3 bases: TGTGCCAGCAGTTTTCAAGGGACTAATTCACCCCTCCACTTT.